Below are 15 T cell receptor beta chains sequenced from a single sample in a study of blood T cell repertoires in COVID-19 (dated by TCRdb to about 2020). Libraries came from the immunoSEQ multiplex PCR assay. TCRdb provides this immuneACCESS table in a form limited to in-frame rearrangements. Some clones are lacking; in checked studies, under half of them reflect an unresolved V gene, and why the rest are absent is not known. The sample table shows approximately 88,000 clones, and about 77% are seen once. In total, the top ten clones hold less than 7% of the sample. The sequenced sample was peripheral blood. The receptor set was obtained from a man between 65 and 85 years old with COVID-19, enrolled during active disease.

The chain has TRBV7-6 and TRBJ2-5; maybe TRBD1 (5 bases). The CDR3 totals 15 residues. CDR1 is SGHVS and CDR2 is FNYEAQ in the germline V gene. V was clipped by 5 bases and J by 1 base, with 14 bases between them. In nucleotides, the CDR3 is TGTGCCAGCAGCCCGAGGACAACCCTCCAAGAGACCCAGTACTTC. It is translated as CASSPRTTLQETQYF.

The chain links TRBV6-5 to TRBJ1-2; D gene uncertain. The germline V and J ends were trimmed by 5 bases and 4 bases, with 11 bases remaining between them. Germline-derived CDR1 and CDR2 are MNHEY and SVGAGI. The CDR3 is made up of 13 amino acids. The CDR3 DNA sequence: TGTGCCAGCAGTCCCGTGAGCGGCTATGGCTACACCTTC. Encoded protein: CASSPVSGYGYTF.

This chain uses TRBV6-5 with TRBJ2-1, with D possibly matching TRBD2 (6 bases). This CDR3 contains 12 residues. Trimming removed 10 bases at V and 9 bases at J, with 16 bases between. Germline values: CDR1 MNHEY, CDR2 SVGAGI. CDR3 bases: TGTGCCACCCTCGGGGGAGGCGGTGAGCAGTTCTTC. Its translation: CATLGGGGEQFF.

The chain is built from TRBV9 and TRBJ2-1; D possibly corresponds to TRBD2 (7 bases). Germline loops: CDR1 SGDLS, CDR2 YYNGEE. The germline V and J ends were trimmed by 0 bases and 6 bases, with 13 bases remaining between them. The CDR3 contains 15 residues. The CDR3 is CASSVGGRGGNEQFF. DNA for the CDR3: TGTGCCAGCAGCGTAGGCGGGAGAGGGGGCAATGAGCAGTTCTTC. Supplemented by reference TRBV9 and TRBJ2-1, the full variable domain reads DSGVTQTPKHLITATGQRVTLRCSPRSGDLSVYWYQQSLDQGLQFLIQYYNGEERAKGNILERFSAQQFPDLHSELNLSSLELGDSALYFCASSVGGRGGNEQFFGPGTRLTVL.

The chain joins TRBV5-1 to TRBJ1-1; TRBD1 matches 9 bases. Losses at the gene ends were 0 bases for V and 11 bases for J; bases not matched to a gene: 5. CDR3 length: 13 residues. Germline V gives CDR1 SGHRS, CDR2 YFSETQ. The CDR3 is CASSLDGTGRAFF. The CDR3, as DNA: TGCGCCAGCAGCTTGGACGGGACAGGGAGGGCTTTCTTT.

The J gene is TRBJ1-4, the V gene TRBV6-6, with 8 nucleotides matching TRBD1. Germline V lookup: CDR1 MNHNY, CDR2 SVGAGI (reference sequence). The CDR3 consists of 14 residues. The J segment lost 8 bases and the V segment lost 7 bases, leaving 9 bases of the junction unmatched. The CDR3 nucleotides read TGTGCCAGCACCGTAACAGGGGACAGGGAAAAACTGTTTTTT. It translates to CASTVTGDREKLFF.

The rearrangement joins TRBV19 to TRBJ2-5; 7 nucleotides agree with TRBD1. The germline V gene encodes CDR1 LNHDA and CDR2 SQIVND (reference sequence). V dropped 0 bases and J dropped 4; count of bases not matched to a gene: 14. The CDR3 spans 18 residues. The CDR3 sequence: CASSIDRLQGLSLETQYF. The CDR3 region has the DNA TGTGCCAGTAGTATAGATCGGTTACAGGGGCTCTCCCTAGAGACCCAGTACTTC.

This clone was seen a single time. The chain has TRBV30 and TRBJ1-5, with 7 bases fitting TRBD1. This CDR3 spans 16 amino acids. Trimming took 1 base from V and 1 from J; bases not matched to a gene: 7. The V gene's germline CDR1 is GTSNPN and CDR2 SVGIG (reference sequence). This CDR3 reads CAWSGPSTGSNQPQHF. CDR3 nucleotides: TGTGCCTGGAGTGGCCCCTCGACAGGGAGCAATCAGCCCCAGCATTTT.

The rearrangement joins TRBV6-5 to TRBJ1-1; TRBD1 matches 9 bases. This CDR3 has 15 amino acids. V was clipped by 5 bases and J by 0 bases; unmatched bases: 4. The germline V gene encodes CDR1 MNHEY and CDR2 SVGAGI. DNA for the CDR3: TGTGCCAGCAGTCCCGGGACAGGGATGAACACTGAAGCTTTCTTT. Translated, it gives CASSPGTGMNTEAFF.

The CDR3 bases are TGTGCCAGCAGCCGGGACAGGGGGCTCTACGAGCAGTACTTC. Translating gives CASSRDRGLYEQYF. The chain is built from TRBV6-2 or TRBV6-3 and TRBJ2-7; 12 bases map to TRBD1. This CDR3 contains 14 residues. The germline V gene encodes CDR1 MNHEY and CDR2 SVGEGT. Trimming took 6 bases from V and 3 from J; bases not matched to a gene: 3.

This chain joins TRBV6-2 or TRBV6-3 and TRBJ2-1; a possible D gene is TRBD1 (6 bases). CDR1 and CDR2 from the germline V gene are MNHEY and SVGEGT. The CDR3 has 16 residues. V lost 0 bases to trimming and J lost 1 base, with 10 bases between them. The chain's CDR3 is CASSYSTGWSYNEQFF. CDR3 DNA: TGTGCCAGCAGTTACTCTACAGGGTGGTCCTACAATGAGCAGTTCTTC.

The chain carries TRBV29-1 and TRBJ2-1; 9 positions agree with TRBD2. The CDR3 runs 15 residues. Germline CDR1 and CDR2: SQVTM and ANQGSEA. The ends lost 6 bases at V and 1 base at J; junction bases unmatched: 7. The CDR3 DNA is TGCAGCGTAGGCGGGAGGGCCGGGTCCTACAATGAGCAGTTCTTC. It translates to CSVGGRAGSYNEQFF.

V is TRBV7-2 and J is TRBJ2-7; D remains unclear. CDR3 length equals 13 residues. The germline V gene encodes CDR1 SGHTA and CDR2 FQGNSA. V lost 5 bases and J lost 4, with 12 bases in between. The CDR3 DNA is TGTGCCAGCAGCGAACAGACGGCATACGAGCAGTACTTC. Protein product: CASSEQTAYEQYF.

For this clone: This same CDR3 is encoded by further DNA sequences in the sample. The chain employs TRBV6-2 or TRBV6-3 and TRBJ2-7; the D gene is possibly TRBD1 (6 bases). From germline, CDR1 is MNHEY and CDR2 SVGEGT. The CDR3 length is 12 residues. V was shortened by 5 bases and J by 3 bases, with 8 bases between the two germline ends. CDR3 sequence (DNA): TGTGCCAGCAGTCGGGACAACTACGAGCAGTACTTC. This gives the protein CASSRDNYEQYF.

This clone was counted between two and nine times. The J gene is TRBJ2-4, the V gene TRBV29-1, with TRBD1 matching over 9 bases. V gave up 6 bases and J gave up 5 bases; unmatched junction bases: 8. The CDR3 totals 14 residues. Germline V lookup: CDR1 SQVTM, CDR2 ANQGSEA. The CDR3 loop is CSVHWGQGQNIQYF. CDR3 DNA sequence: TGCAGCGTCCACTGGGGACAGGGTCAAAACATTCAGTACTTC.